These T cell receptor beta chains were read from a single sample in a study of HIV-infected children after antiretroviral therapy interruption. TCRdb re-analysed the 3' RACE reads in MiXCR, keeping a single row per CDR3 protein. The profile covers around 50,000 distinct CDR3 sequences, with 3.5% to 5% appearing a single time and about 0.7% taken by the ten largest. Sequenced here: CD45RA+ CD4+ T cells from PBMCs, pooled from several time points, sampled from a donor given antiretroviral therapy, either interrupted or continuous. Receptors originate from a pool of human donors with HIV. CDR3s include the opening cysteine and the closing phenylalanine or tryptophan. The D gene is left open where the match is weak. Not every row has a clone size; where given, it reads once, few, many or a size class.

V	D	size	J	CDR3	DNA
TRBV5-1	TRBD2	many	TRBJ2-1	CASSFISGSLDEQFF	TGCGCCAGCAGCTTCATTAGCGGGTCGCTTGATGAGCAGTTCTTC
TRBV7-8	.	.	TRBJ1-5	CASSFRAAGQPQHF	TGTGCCAGCAGCTTCCGGGCCGCGGGACAGCCCCAGCATTTT
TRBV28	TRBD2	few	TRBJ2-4	CASSSGASGGPAGLQYF	TGTGCCAGCAGTTCGGGGGCTAGCGGGGGCCCGGCAGGTCTTCAGTACTTC
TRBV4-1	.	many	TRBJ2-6	CASSQAPPGANVLTF	TGCGCCAGCAGCCAAGCCCCCCCTGGGGCCAACGTCCTGACTTTC
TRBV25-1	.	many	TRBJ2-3	CASSELVGDGTDTQYF	TGTGCCAGCAGTGAATTGGTGGGGGACGGCACAGATACGCAGTATTTT
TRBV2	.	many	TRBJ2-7	CASGADYEQYF	TGTGCCAGCGGGGCAGACTACGAGCAGTACTTC
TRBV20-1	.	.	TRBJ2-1	CSVSRGQDEQFF	TGCAGTGTTAGTCGGGGCCAGGATGAGCAGTTCTTC
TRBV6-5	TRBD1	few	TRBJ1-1	CASSYSVEGQGSRNTEAFF	TGTGCCAGCAGTTACTCGGTTGAGGGACAGGGATCGAGGAACACTGAAGCTTTCTTT
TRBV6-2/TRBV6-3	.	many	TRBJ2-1	CASSQFRGEQFF	TGTGCCAGCAGTCAATTCCGGGGTGAGCAGTTCTTC
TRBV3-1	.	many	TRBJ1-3	CASSQVNRISF	TGTGCCAGCAGCCAAGTGAATAGGATCAGTTTT
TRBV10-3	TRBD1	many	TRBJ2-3	CATGSRIQGPNTDTQYF	TGTGCCACTGGGTCAAGAATACAGGGGCCGAACACAGATACGCAGTATTTT
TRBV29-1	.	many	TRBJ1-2	CSTTENYGYTF	TGCAGCACGACGGAGAACTATGGCTACACCTTC
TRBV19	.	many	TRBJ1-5	CASNNRSNQPQHF	TGTGCCAGTAACAACAGAAGCAATCAGCCCCAGCATTTT
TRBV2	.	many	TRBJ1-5	CASSAANQPQHF	TGTGCCAGCAGTGCTGCCAATCAGCCCCAGCATTTT
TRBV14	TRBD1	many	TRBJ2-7	CASSARTGNAIYEQYF	TGTGCCAGCAGCGCCCGGACAGGGAATGCCATCTACGAGCAGTACTTC
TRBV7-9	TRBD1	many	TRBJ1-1	CATSDRATEAFF	TGTGCCACTTCGGACAGGGCCACTGAAGCTTTCTTT
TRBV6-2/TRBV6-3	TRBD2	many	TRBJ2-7	CAGQLAEGYEQYF	TGTGCCGGGCAGCTAGCGGAGGGTTACGAGCAGTACTTC